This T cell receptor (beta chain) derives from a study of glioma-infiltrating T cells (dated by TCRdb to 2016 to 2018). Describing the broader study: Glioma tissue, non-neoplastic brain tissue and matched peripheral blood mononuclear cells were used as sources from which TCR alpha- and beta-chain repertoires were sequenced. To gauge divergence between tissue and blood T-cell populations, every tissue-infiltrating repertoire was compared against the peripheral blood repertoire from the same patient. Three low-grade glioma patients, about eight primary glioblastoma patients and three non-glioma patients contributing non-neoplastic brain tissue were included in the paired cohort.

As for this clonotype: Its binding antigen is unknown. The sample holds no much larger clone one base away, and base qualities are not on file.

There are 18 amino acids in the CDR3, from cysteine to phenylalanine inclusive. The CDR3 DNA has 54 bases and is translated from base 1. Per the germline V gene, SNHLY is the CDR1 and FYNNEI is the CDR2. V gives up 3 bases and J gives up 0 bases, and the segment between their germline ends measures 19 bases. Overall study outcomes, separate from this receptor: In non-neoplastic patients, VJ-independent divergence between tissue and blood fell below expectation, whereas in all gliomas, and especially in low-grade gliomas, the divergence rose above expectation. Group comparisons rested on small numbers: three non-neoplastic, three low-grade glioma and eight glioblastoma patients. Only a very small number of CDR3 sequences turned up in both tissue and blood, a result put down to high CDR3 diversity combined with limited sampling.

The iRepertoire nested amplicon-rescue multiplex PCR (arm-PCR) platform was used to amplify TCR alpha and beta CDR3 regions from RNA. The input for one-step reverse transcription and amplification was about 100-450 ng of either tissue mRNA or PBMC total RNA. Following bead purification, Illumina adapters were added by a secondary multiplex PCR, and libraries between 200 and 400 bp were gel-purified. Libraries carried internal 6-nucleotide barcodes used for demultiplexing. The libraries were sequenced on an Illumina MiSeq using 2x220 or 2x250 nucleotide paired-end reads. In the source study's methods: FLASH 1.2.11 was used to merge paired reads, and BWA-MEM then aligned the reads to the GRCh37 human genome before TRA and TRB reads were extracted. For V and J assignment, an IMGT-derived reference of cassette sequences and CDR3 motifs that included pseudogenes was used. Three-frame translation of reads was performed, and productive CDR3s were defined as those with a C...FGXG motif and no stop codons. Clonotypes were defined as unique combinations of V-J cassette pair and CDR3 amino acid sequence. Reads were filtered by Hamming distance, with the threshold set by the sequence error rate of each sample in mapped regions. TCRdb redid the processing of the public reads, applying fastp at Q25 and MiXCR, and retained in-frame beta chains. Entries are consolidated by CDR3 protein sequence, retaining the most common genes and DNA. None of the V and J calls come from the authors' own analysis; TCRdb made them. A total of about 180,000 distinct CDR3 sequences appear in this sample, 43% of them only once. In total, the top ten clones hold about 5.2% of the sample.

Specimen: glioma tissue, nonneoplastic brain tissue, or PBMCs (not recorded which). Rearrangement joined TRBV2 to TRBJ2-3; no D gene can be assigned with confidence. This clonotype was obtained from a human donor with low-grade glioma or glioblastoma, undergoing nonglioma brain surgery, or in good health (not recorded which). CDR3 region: CASSDPKSSEPSTDTQYF. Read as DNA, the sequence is TGTGCCAGCAGTGACCCCAAGAGCAGCGAGCCTAGCACAGATACGCAGTATTTT.